This T cell receptor (beta chain) was captured in a study of Ad26.COV2.S vaccination and SARS-CoV-2 variants. Treatment indicated: around 19 received Ad26.COV2.S at low or high dose, single or two shots; roughly five received placebo; per-sample allocation not given. Day 63 after the first injection of vaccine or placebo was the sampling time. Comment on this clone: The antigen is undetermined.

Profiled with immunoSEQ multiplex PCR; TCRdb holds only in-frame clones, not every one. This sample carries some 390,000 clones, roughly nine tenths of them seen once, and the ten largest clones take around 3.4%. Study findings and constraints: In TCR breadth and depth analyses, total T cell responses may have been underestimated.

The ends were cut back, 1 base at V and 3 bases at J, with 10 bases in the middle. CDR3 length: 14 amino acids. CDR1 and CDR2 (germline): LNHDA, SQIVND (reference sequence). The chain is built from TRBV19 and TRBJ2-7; perhaps D is TRBD1 or TRBD2 (5 bases each). The specimen comprised peripheral blood, sampled in a trial of Ad26.COV2.S vaccine versus placebo. This sequence was found in a person between 18 and 65 years old who received the Ad26.COV2.S COVID-19 vaccine or a placebo. The CDR3 DNA reads TGTGCCAGTAGTATAGGGTCAGGGAGCTACGAGCAGTACTTC. This codes for CASSIGSGSYEQYF.